The 8 T cell receptor beta chains listed next were all sequenced from one sample in a study of beta chain features in type 1 diabetes. Study-level points and caveats: A moderate, significant TCRB CDR3 shortening appeared in type 1 diabetes across four CD4+ subsets.

Their antigens remain unidentified. Expressed TCRB transcripts were sequenced after all isolated RNA was converted to cDNA. Profiling relied on immunoSEQ multiplex PCR, and the TCRdb table lists in-frame clones only, not all of them. The sample yields more than 550,000 clones, roughly 13% seen once. Sample: naive CD4+ T cells from blood. The receptors were gathered from a man aged 18 to 29 with type 1 diabetes.

This clone appeared a few times. J is TRBJ2-7 and V is TRBV6-6; the match to TRBD1 covers 9 bases. The CDR3 is made up of 13 amino acids. Germline V gives CDR1 MNHNY, CDR2 SVGAGI (reference sequence). V lost 0 bases, J lost 7 bases, and 1 base stayed unmatched. This CDR3 is CASSYSTGGEQYF. The CDR3 DNA reads TGTGCCAGCAGTTACTCGACAGGGGGGGAGCAGTACTTC.

The sample holds a few counts of this clone. The genes are TRBV28 and TRBJ1-6; TRBD1 might be the D (6 bases). V was clipped by 5 bases and J by 3 bases, with 8 bases between them. Germline V CDR1 and CDR2: MDHEN, SYDVKM. The CDR3 has 14 amino acids. The CDR3 DNA sequence: TGTGCCAGCAGTCCGGACAGCTATAATTCACCCCTCCACTTT. It encodes CASSPDSYNSPLHF.

This clone has only a few counts. This chain connects TRBV5-4 to TRBJ2-5, with 10 bases identical to TRBD2. This CDR3 contains 14 residues. The V gene end was trimmed by 7 bases and the J gene end by 4 bases; junction bases not matched to a gene: 7. Germline CDR1 reads SGHNT; CDR2 reads YYREEE (reference sequence). In DNA form, the CDR3 reads TGTGCCAGCGGAGGGACTAGCGTGGGAGAGACCCAGTACTTC. It encodes CASGGTSVGETQYF.

The chain carries TRBV6-6 and TRBJ1-2, with D tentatively TRBD1 (5 bases). CDR1 MNHNY and CDR2 SVGAGI come from the germline V gene (reference sequence). The CDR3 has 13 residues. V lost 2 bases, J lost 2 bases, and 6 bases lay in between. The CDR3 sequence is CASSYGGNYGYTF. CDR3 nucleotides: TGTGCCAGCAGTTACGGGGGGAACTATGGCTACACCTTC.

The chain carries TRBV14 and TRBJ2-5; a weak D match, TRBD2 (6 bases). Germline V gene lookup returns CDR1 SGHDN and CDR2 FVKESK. The CDR3 is made up of 19 amino acids. V was clipped by 6 bases and J by 1 base, with 27 bases between them. This CDR3 is CASSPRGLESSGGQETQYF. DNA for the CDR3: TGTGCCAGCAGTCCTAGGGGACTCGAATCAAGTGGGGGCCAAGAGACCCAGTACTTC. The full variable domain, its missing parts supplied by reference TRBV14 and TRBJ2-5, is EAGVTQFPSHSVIEKGQTVTLRCDPISGHDNLYWYRRVMGKEIKFLLHFVKESKQDESGMPNNRFLAERTGGTYSTLKVQPAELEDSGVYFCASSPRGLESSGGQETQYFGPGTRLLVL.

This clone was counted a few times. The V call is TRBV9, the J call TRBJ2-1; weak D call: TRBD2 (6 bases). The germline V and J ends were trimmed by 4 bases and 9 bases, with 17 bases remaining between them. There are 14 residues in the CDR3. CDR1 is SGDLS and CDR2 is YYNGEE in the germline V gene. The CDR3 sequence: CASSLRGVEGEQFF. In nucleotides, the CDR3 is TGTGCCAGCAGCCTCCGGGGAGTGGAGGGTGAGCAGTTCTTC.

This clone showed up many times. J is TRBJ2-5 and V is TRBV29-1; TRBD1 matches at 10 bases. The trim removed 3 bases at V and 5 bases at J, leaving 3 bases unmatched. Germline CDR1 SQVTM, CDR2 ANQGSEA. This CDR3 is built from 13 residues. Here the CDR3 DNA reads TGCAGCGTTGATTGGACAGGGGGGGAGACCCAGTACTTC. It codes for CSVDWTGGETQYF.

This clone has just a few counts. The junction differs from germline at one of its ends, possibly a read error. Other DNA sequences within the sample encode an identical CDR3. The V call is TRBV7-9, the J call TRBJ2-7; TRBD2 is a possible D gene (6 bases). CDR1 and CDR2 (germline): SEHNR, FQNEAQ (reference sequence). The CDR3 is 15 amino acids. The CDR3 reads CASSLRRSSVDEQYF. The CDR3 DNA reads TGCGCCAGCAGCTTGCGTCGTTCTAGCGTTGATGAGCAGTACTTC.